The TCR beta chain described here comes from a study of T cell clusters in autoimmune cytopenias. Study outcomes and limitations: The cluster-lack signature was not seen for secondary cytopenia versus chronic lymphocytic leukemia.

With regard to this clonotype: Its antigen is unknown.

TRB amplification used 250 ng of peripheral blood genomic DNA. Germline CDR1 and CDR2: SGHKS and YYEKEE (reference sequence). The CDR3 has 14 residues. TRB rearrangements were amplified by touch-down multiplex PCR with mixed TRB-A/B primers. TCRdb re-called the multiplex PCR reads; every CDR3 protein appears as one record, without DNA. This sample contains 15,000 or so distinct CDR3 sequences. The receptor was derived from a human donor with an autoimmune cytopenia or autoimmune hepatitis (not recorded which). The J gene is TRBJ1-2, the V gene TRBV5-5; checking the TCRdb D call of TRBD1 is not possible without DNA. Sequenced: peripheral blood. The chain's CDR3 is CASSFPGTSYGYTF.